The clone carrying this TCR beta chain was detected only a few times. TCRdb reprocessed the RT-PCR reads with MiXCR, giving one entry per CDR3 protein. The sample holds about a million distinct CDR3 sequences, more than 15% seen once. This sample is part of a study of patients and donors after allogeneic stem cell transplantation. With V trimmed by 5 bases and J by 3 bases, 16 bases remained unmatched. CDR1 is KGHSH and CDR2 is LQKENI in the germline V gene. The CDR3 runs to 17 residues. This TCR was sampled from a human donor who was either an allogeneic HSCT recipient or a stem cell or donor lymphocyte infusion donor (not recorded which). It is not recorded whose cells these are; they may come from a transplant donor. The sample was blood, either unsorted or a sorted T cell fraction (not recorded which). The V call is TRBV18, the J call TRBJ2-7; 7 nucleotides agree with TRBD1. The CDR3 nucleotides read TGTGCCAGCTCATCCCCTTGGGAGAGGGGGCGAAACTACGAGCAGTACTTC. It is translated as CASSSPWERGRNYEQYF. The whole variable domain, remainder taken from reference TRBV18 and TRBJ2-7, is NAGVMQNPRHLVRRRGQEARLRCSPMKGHSHVYWYRQLPEEGLKFMVYLQKENIIDESGMPKERFSAEFPKEGPSILRIQQVVRGDSAAYFCASSSPWERGRNYEQYFGPGTRLTVT.